The entry that follows covers one TCR beta chain sequence. The data derive from a study of shared clonotypes between healthy human individuals. Clones were sequenced by immunoSEQ multiplex PCR, and TCRdb holds only the in-frame ones, with some missing. Here the sample spans fewer than 1 million clones, roughly 96% being singletons. The CDR3 has 19 amino acids. CDR1 and CDR2 (germline): MGHRA, YSYEKL. V lost 1 base to trimming and J lost 6 bases, with 25 bases between them. As defined, naive CD8 cells were CD45RO-negative and positively selected for CCR7, with terminally differentiated effector memory CD45RA+ cells excluded.

The clonotype originates from a man younger than 45 in good health. The sequencing sample was made of naive CD8+ T cells sorted from blood. This chain uses TRBV4-1 with TRBJ2-1, with D tentatively TRBD2 (7 bases). CDR3 protein: CASSQGGVQGRASSNEQFF. CDR3 in DNA: TGCGCCAGCAGCCAAGGTGGGGTTCAGGGGAGGGCCTCGAGCAATGAGCAGTTCTTC.